The next 25 T cell receptor beta chains were all read from a single sample in a study of PD-1 blockade in classical Hodgkin lymphoma. Every one of the patients relapsed after autologous stem cell transplantation (brentuximab vedotin exposure was variable). Profiling relied on immunoSEQ multiplex PCR, and the TCRdb table lists in-frame clones only, not all of them. Among some 46,000 clones, around 80% were seen once, and the ten largest hold roughly 22%. Specimen: peripheral blood mononuclear cells (PBMCs), collected before the second cycle of nivolumab. The source is a human donor with classical Hodgkin lymphoma.

This clone is labeled as large. This rearrangement joins TRBV19 to TRBJ2-1, with no clear D. Trimming left V 1 base short and J 5 bases short, with 12 bases between. CDR1 is LNHDA and CDR2 is SQIVND in the germline V gene (reference sequence). The CDR3 contains 15 residues. The CDR3 loop reads CASSIGPLENNEQFF. In DNA, the CDR3 is TGTGCCAGTAGTATAGGTCCCTTGGAAAACAATGAGCAGTTCTTC.

This chain uses TRBV27 with TRBJ1-6, with unresolved D. V gave up 2 bases and J gave up 6 bases, with 8 bases separating them. The length of the CDR3 is 14 residues. CDR1 MNHEY and CDR2 SMNVEV come from the germline V gene (reference sequence). The CDR3 spells CASSLNTFNSPLHF. CDR3 DNA: TGTGCCAGCAGTTTAAACACGTTTAATTCACCCCTCCACTTT.

CDR3 nucleotides: TGTGCCAGCAGTCCGGGATTCCAAGAGACCCAGTACTTC. It is translated as CASSPGFQETQYF. V is TRBV28 and J is TRBJ2-5; TRBD2 might be the D (5 bases). Germline V CDR1 and CDR2: MDHEN, SYDVKM. The CDR3 is 13 amino acids. Deletions cut 5 bases from V and 1 base from J, with 8 bases between.

This clone came up a few times. The CDR3 sequence: CASSQAGWDIHDQQFF. The CDR3 region has the DNA TGTGCCAGCAGCCAAGCAGGCTGGGACATTCACGATCAGCAGTTCTTC. The chain links TRBV4-2 to TRBJ2-1; weak D call: TRBD1 (6 bases). Between the trimmed V and J ends, which lost 1 base and 11 bases, there was a span of 21 bases. The V gene's germline CDR1 is LGHNA and CDR2 YNFKEQ. This CDR3 spans 16 amino acids.

The V gene is TRBV27, the J gene TRBJ1-3, with a weak D call TRBD1 (5 bases). Germline loops: CDR1 MNHEY, CDR2 SMNVEV (reference sequence). This CDR3 comprises 17 residues. V lost 1 base and J 4 bases, leaving 17 bases between the germline ends. The CDR3 protein is CASSLLLLMGPGNTIYF. The CDR3 DNA reads TGTGCCAGCAGTTTATTACTGCTAATGGGGCCCGGAAACACCATATATTTT.

This clone appeared a few times. The chain carries TRBV28 and TRBJ1-2, with D maybe TRBD1 (6 bases). With 3 bases removed from V and 3 bases from J, the gap between germline ends came to 14 bases. Germline CDR1 is MDHEN and CDR2 is SYDVKM. CDR3 length: 15 amino acids. Written as DNA, the CDR3 is TGTGCCAGCAGTTTTCTTTGGGGGCAGGACTATGGCTACACCTTC. This codes for CASSFLWGQDYGYTF.

This clone appeared a few times. The chain couples TRBV11-2 to TRBJ2-3; D call uncertain. Trimming removed 10 bases at V and 6 bases at J, with 17 bases between. CDR3 length: 13 residues. CDR1 is SGHAT and CDR2 is FQNNGV in the germline V gene. As DNA, the CDR3 is TGTGCCACCTCTCTCCCCCCATCGGATACGCAGTATTTT. Translation gives CATSLPPSDTQYF.

In its sample, this clone was seen a few times. This chain links TRBV9 with TRBJ1-6; D perhaps matches TRBD1 (5 bases). Trimming left V 3 bases short and J 5 bases short, with 18 bases between. The CDR3 totals 17 residues. CDR1 and CDR2 from the germline V gene are SGDLS and YYNGEE. The CDR3 coding sequence is TGTGCCAGCAGCGAAAGGGGAGAAGGGTCACATAATTCACCCCTCCACTTT. Translating it yields CASSERGEGSHNSPLHF.

The CDR3 sequence: CSATGRGNYGYTF. The CDR3, as DNA: TGCAGCGCAACTGGCAGGGGCAACTATGGCTACACCTTC. The chain recombines TRBV29-1 with TRBJ1-2, with D tentatively TRBD1 (6 bases). The V end lost 7 bases, the J end lost 2 bases, and 14 bases lay between the germline ends. The CDR3 sequence is 13 residues long. CDR1 and CDR2 from the germline V gene are SQVTM and ANQGSEA.

The chain uses TRBV27 and TRBJ2-3, with a tentative D call TRBD2 (5 bases). There are 15 residues in the CDR3. The V gene's germline CDR1 is MNHEY and CDR2 SMNVEV (reference sequence). V was trimmed by 0 bases and J by 3 bases, leaving 10 bases between them. CDR3 nucleotides: TGTGCCAGCAGTTTATCTGGGGAGAGAACAGATACGCAGTATTTT. Amino acids: CASSLSGERTDTQYF.

As to this clone: This likely comes from a read error, as the CDR3 has no conserved phenylalanine or tryptophan at its end. The DNA is omitted, as the CDR3 cannot be located on it reliably, and the CDR3 follows TCRdb's listing. The chain carries TRBV9 and TRBJ1-2. From its first to its last residue, the CDR3 has 13 amino acids. Germline V gene lookup returns CDR1 SGDLS and CDR2 YYNGEE. The CDR3 sequence: CASSLGQSERGGL.

This clone was recorded only once. The chain uses TRBV7-9 and TRBJ2-1; the match to TRBD2 covers 11 bases. Germline-derived CDR1 and CDR2 are SEHNR and FQNEAQ (reference sequence). The CDR3 sequence is 15 residues long. The J segment lost 9 bases and the V segment lost 7 bases, leaving 11 bases of the junction unmatched. CDR3 bases: TGTGCCAGCAATTTAGCGGGGGGGCCCGCGAGTGAGCAGTTCTTC. This gives the protein CASNLAGGPASEQFF.

The chain is built from TRBV5-1 and TRBJ1-2, with 11 bases lining up with TRBD1. V was pared by 0 bases and J by 7 bases, with 8 bases of the junction left unmatched. CDR1 and CDR2 from the germline V gene are SGHRS and YFSETQ. The CDR3 is 16 amino acids. The CDR3 bases are TGCGCCAGCAGCTTGGCCCGGGGACAGGGGGTCGGTGGCTACACCTTC. Protein: CASSLARGQGVGGYTF.

The V and J genes are TRBV19 and TRBJ1-5; the D gene is possibly TRBD1 (5 bases). Germline CDR1 is LNHDA and CDR2 is SQIVND (reference sequence). The CDR3 spans 19 residues. Trimming removed 10 bases from V and 0 bases from J, with 28 bases in between. DNA for the CDR3: TGTGCCACTCTGGGGGAAGAGGCAGTACTTGTTTCTAGCAATCAGCCCCAGCATTTT. Protein product: CATLGEEAVLVSSNQPQHF.

The chain joins TRBV9 to TRBJ2-3; TRBD2 matches 10 bases. Germline V CDR1 and CDR2: SGDLS, YYNGEE. CDR3 size: 16 residues. V shed 0 bases and J 0 bases; nucleotides not matched to a gene: 1. The CDR3 reads CASSVGTSGSTDTQYF. In nucleotides, the CDR3 is TGTGCCAGCAGCGTAGGGACTAGCGGTAGCACAGATACGCAGTATTTT.

The V call is TRBV29-1, the J call TRBJ1-1, with D maybe TRBD1 (6 bases). Germline V lookup: CDR1 SQVTM, CDR2 ANQGSEA. CDR3 length equals 13 residues. The germline V and J ends were trimmed by 7 bases and 3 bases, with 15 bases remaining between them. The CDR3 coding sequence is TGCAGCGCTGCTACAGGGAGAGACACTGAAGCTTTCTTT. Its translation: CSAATGRDTEAFF.

This clone was seen a handful of times. The rearrangement joins TRBV7-6 to TRBJ1-2, with a tentative D call TRBD1 (5 bases). This CDR3 spans 16 amino acids. V lost 2 bases and J lost 5, with 18 bases in between. Germline V gives CDR1 SGHVS, CDR2 FNYEAQ. CDR3 in amino acids: CASSLSPPGGGYGYTF. CDR3 nucleotide sequence: TGTGCCAGCAGCTTAAGCCCCCCCGGCGGGGGGTATGGCTACACCTTC.

The gene calls are TRBV2 and TRBJ2-1, with 8 positions matching TRBD1. The CDR3 runs 12 residues. Germline-derived CDR1 and CDR2 are SNHLY and FYNNEI. Trimming removed 5 bases from V and 10 bases from J; junction bases left unmatched: 4. Here the CDR3 DNA reads TGTGCCAGCAGTCTACAGGGGGTCGAGCAGTTCTTC. Translating gives CASSLQGVEQFF. Complete variable domain (other parts from reference TRBV2 and TRBJ2-1): EPEVTQTPSHQVTQMGQEVILRCVPISNHLYFYWYRQILGQKVEFLVSFYNNEISEKSEIFDDQFSVERPDGSNFTLKIRSTKLEDSAMYFCASSLQGVEQFFGPGTRLTVL.

CDR3 loop: CAWRRNPFRTGVLEAFF. The CDR3 DNA is TGTGCCTGGCGCAGAAACCCATTCAGGACAGGGGTGTTGGAAGCTTTCTTT. V usage is TRBV30 and J usage is TRBJ1-1; 9 nucleotides match TRBD1. CDR1 and CDR2 from the germline V gene are GTSNPN and SVGIG (reference sequence). CDR3 length equals 17 residues. The V gene end was trimmed by 5 bases and the J gene end by 8 bases; junction bases not matched to a gene: 21.

This clone showed up just a few times. The CDR3 is CASSSGTATSSPLHF. The CDR3 region has the DNA TGTGCCAGCAGTAGCGGGACAGCTACATCGTCACCCCTCCACTTT. The rearrangement uses TRBV27 and TRBJ1-6; 7 bases match TRBD1. Germline V gene lookup returns CDR1 MNHEY and CDR2 SMNVEV (reference sequence). V shed 5 bases and J 10 bases; nucleotides not matched to a gene: 11. This CDR3 region has 15 residues.

This chain joins TRBV27 and TRBJ2-7, with D uncertain. The germline V gene encodes CDR1 MNHEY and CDR2 SMNVEV (reference sequence). Trimming removed 1 base from V and 2 bases from J, with 15 bases in between. This CDR3 spans 16 amino acids. The CDR3 bases are TGTGCCAGCAGTTTATACCCCAGGATACTTACCTACGAGCAGTACTTC. Translated: CASSLYPRILTYEQYF.

The chain recombines TRBV5-4 with TRBJ1-1; possibly TRBD1 for D (5 bases). This CDR3 spans 15 amino acids. V was trimmed by 3 bases and J by 0 bases, leaving 12 bases between them. The V gene's germline CDR1 is SGHNT and CDR2 YYREEE (reference sequence). The CDR3 here is CASSSRQTLNTEAFF. CDR3 DNA: TGTGCCAGCAGCTCCCGACAGACCTTGAACACTGAAGCTTTCTTT.

The chain recombines TRBV27 with TRBJ2-3, with D possibly TRBD2 on 6 matching bases. This CDR3 is 17 amino acids long. Germline V CDR1 and CDR2: MNHEY, SMNVEV (reference sequence). V lost 3 bases to trimming and J lost 2 bases, with 18 bases between them. In DNA form, the CDR3 reads TGTGCCAGCAGTTTCTCCCAGGGAGTAGCGGCCACAGATACGCAGTATTTT. This encodes CASSFSQGVAATDTQYF.

The chain combines TRBV6-1 with TRBJ1-1, with 8 bases matching TRBD1. With 8 bases clipped from V and 1 base from J, the junction kept 6 bases outside the gene matches. Germline V gene data show CDR1 as MNHNS and CDR2 as SASEGT. This CDR3 is 14 amino acids long. In DNA, the CDR3 is TGTGCCAGCGTTCCCGGGACAGGGAACACTGAAGCTTTCTTT. The encoded protein is CASVPGTGNTEAFF.

This clone was picked up one time. The rearrangement uses TRBV7-8 and TRBJ1-3; D ambiguous. Trimming stripped 5 bases from V and 0 bases from J, with 17 bases between. The CDR3 has 17 amino acids. Germline CDR1 is SGHVS and CDR2 is FQNEAQ. The CDR3 spells CASSPGVGSGSGNTIYF. The CDR3 bases are TGTGCCAGCAGCCCCGGGGTTGGCTCCGGCTCTGGAAACACCATATATTTT.